Listed here are 28 T cell receptor beta chains from one sample, sequenced in a study of T-cell memory formation after mild COVID-19. TCRdb analysed the 5' RACE reads with MiXCR anew, one entry per CDR3 protein. The data contain about 340,000 distinct CDR3 sequences, about 15% of them singletons. Sequencing input: PBMCs or a T cell subset sorted from them (not recorded which). The receptors were sampled from a man aged 18 to 30 who had mild COVID-19 (a few samples of this study predate the infection). Cell type and time point are not known.

This clonotype was picked up many times. This chain joins TRBV6-6 and TRBJ1-2, with TRBD1 matching 9 bases. Germline V gives CDR1 MNHNY, CDR2 SVGAGI (reference sequence). The CDR3 is 14 amino acids. With 2 bases clipped from V and 5 bases from J, the junction kept 3 bases outside the gene matches. The DNA of the CDR3 is TGTGCCAGCAGTTACACAGGGGGCGGGTATGGCTACACCTTC. Its protein is CASSYTGGGYGYTF.

The CDR3 nucleotides are TGTGCCAGCAGTATCGCGGGTGACGGGGCCAACGTCCTGACTTTC. Amino acids: CASSIAGDGANVLTF. V is TRBV6-5 and J is TRBJ2-6; D is perhaps TRBD2 (5 bases). Trimming took 5 bases from V and 4 from J, leaving 12 bases between them. The germline V gene encodes CDR1 MNHEY and CDR2 SVGAGI. CDR3 length equals 15 residues.

This clonotype occurred a few times. V is TRBV15 and J is TRBJ1-1; D is ambiguous. Trimming removed 1 base from V and 0 bases from J, with 9 bases in between. CDR3 length: 15 residues. CDR1 LNHNV and CDR2 YYDKDF come from the germline V gene (reference sequence). The DNA of the CDR3 is TGTGCCACCAGCAGAGTGAAGGGTGTGAACACTGAAGCTTTCTTT. This translates into CATSRVKGVNTEAFF.

The V call is TRBV4-1, the J call TRBJ2-3, with D tentatively TRBD1 (5 bases). Germline loops: CDR1 MGHRA, CDR2 YSYEKL. The CDR3 spans 15 residues. Trimming took 1 base from V and 0 from J, leaving 8 bases between them. CDR3 region: CASSQVAGSTDTQYF. DNA for the CDR3: TGCGCCAGCAGCCAAGTTGCAGGGAGCACAGATACGCAGTATTTT.

In its sample, this clonotype was seen many times. The chain combines TRBV20-1 with TRBJ1-2; D is ambiguous. This CDR3 comprises 13 residues. V lost 6 bases to trimming and J lost 2 bases, with 13 bases between them. Germline CDR1 and CDR2: DFQATT and SNEGSKA (reference sequence). CDR3 sequence (DNA): TGCAGTGCCATGGGAGGTGGGAACTATGGCTACACCTTC. Its translation: CSAMGGGNYGYTF.

This clonotype turned up a few times. The rearrangement uses TRBV12-3 or TRBV12-4 and TRBJ2-1; D not resolved. Trimming left V 2 bases short and J 9 bases short, with 14 bases between. This CDR3 is 14 amino acids long. The DNA of the CDR3 is TGTGCCAGCAGTTTACCCTTTACCCCTACTGAGCAGTTCTTC. It specifies CASSLPFTPTEQFF.

The chain joins TRBV10-1 to TRBJ2-2; a possible D gene is TRBD2 (6 bases). CDR1 is WNHNN and CDR2 is SYGVQD in the germline V gene (reference sequence). V gave up 8 bases and J gave up 2 bases, with 12 bases separating them. The CDR3 length is 14 residues. CDR3 residues: CASGRDSNTGELFF. The DNA for the CDR3 is TGCGCCAGCGGGCGGGATTCAAACACCGGGGAGCTGTTTTTT.

This clonotype was seen more than once but under ten times. The chain is built from TRBV7-9 and TRBJ2-1; 9 bases are a match to TRBD2. After removal of 4 bases from V and 8 bases from J, the junction contained 9 bases not matched to a gene. The CDR3 has 15 amino acids. Germline-derived CDR1 and CDR2 are SEHNR and FQNEAQ (reference sequence). Written as DNA, the CDR3 is TGTGCCAGCAGCTCCCGACTAGCGGAACGGGATGAGCAGTTCTTC. It encodes CASSSRLAERDEQFF.

In this sample, this clonotype turned up a few times. The J gene is TRBJ2-5, the V gene TRBV12-3 or TRBV12-4, with TRBD1 matching 8 bases. V was clipped by 3 bases and J by 5 bases; unmatched bases: 8. This CDR3 comprises 15 residues. CDR3 DNA sequence: TGTGCCAGCAGTTTCGGACAGGGTTGGTGGGAGACCCAGTACTTC. Translating it yields CASSFGQGWWETQYF.

This clonotype was picked up many times. The chain carries TRBV4-3 and TRBJ2-2, with D unresolved. Trimming shortened V by 0 bases and J by 0 bases, and 11 bases separated the two germline ends. The CDR3 is made up of 17 amino acids. Germline V gene lookup returns CDR1 LGHNA and CDR2 YSLEER. The CDR3 sequence: CASSQDPPRTNTGELFF. As DNA, the CDR3 is TGCGCCAGCAGCCAAGATCCCCCGAGGACGAACACCGGGGAGCTGTTTTTT.

This CDR3 is CASSPERPGATNTGELFF. The DNA for the CDR3 is TGCGCCAGCAGCCCTGAGAGACCAGGGGCTACGAACACCGGGGAGCTGTTTTTT. The V gene is TRBV4-3, the J gene TRBJ2-2; possibly TRBD1 for D (6 bases). V was cut by 4 bases and J by 0 bases, with 18 bases left in between. This CDR3 is 18 amino acids long. Germline loops: CDR1 LGHNA, CDR2 YSLEER.

A few counts support this clonotype. The chain employs TRBV20-1 and TRBJ2-4; a weak D match, TRBD2 (6 bases). Germline V gives CDR1 DFQATT, CDR2 SNEGSKA (reference sequence). Trimming pared 6 bases from V and 1 base from J, leaving 10 bases between. This CDR3 has 13 residues. Here the CDR3 reads CSAGRGAKNIQYF. In DNA, the CDR3 is TGCAGTGCCGGCCGGGGGGCCAAAAACATTCAGTACTTC.

A few counts support this clonotype. CDR3 amino acids: CASTLGISGHSTDTQYF. The CDR3 DNA sequence: TGCGCCAGCACGCTTGGGATATCGGGACACTCCACAGATACGCAGTATTTT. The chain uses TRBV5-1 and TRBJ2-3, with D possibly TRBD1 on 6 matching bases. CDR3 length: 17 residues. From germline, CDR1 is SGHRS and CDR2 YFSETQ. The ends were cut back, 6 bases at V and 2 bases at J, with 22 bases in the middle.

V is TRBV29-1 and J is TRBJ1-1; D gene ambiguous. With 5 bases removed from V and 2 bases from J, the gap between germline ends came to 9 bases. Germline loops: CDR1 SQVTM, CDR2 ANQGSEA. This CDR3 is built from 12 residues. CDR3 bases: TGCAGCGTTTCACCAGGAAACACTGAAGCTTTCTTT. This codes for CSVSPGNTEAFF.

This clonotype turned up a few times. This chain joins TRBV5-1 and TRBJ2-2; D is tentatively TRBD1 or TRBD2 (6 bases each). The V gene lost 1 base and the J gene lost 3 bases, with 13 bases spanning the gap. This CDR3 has 16 amino acids. Germline lookup yields CDR1 SGHRS and CDR2 YFSETQ. CDR3 DNA sequence: TGCGCCAGCAGCTTGCAAGGGGGGTCCTACACCGGGGAGCTGTTTTTT. Its translation is CASSLQGGSYTGELFF. Variable domain in full (rest from reference TRBV5-1 and TRBJ2-2): KAGVTQTPRYLIKTRGQQVTLSCSPISGHRSVSWYQQTPGQGLQFLFEYFSETQRNKGNFPGRFSGRQFSNSRSEMNVSTLELGDSALYLCASSLQGGSYTGELFFGEGSRLTVL.

The V gene is TRBV4-3, the J gene TRBJ1-2, with a possible D match to TRBD1 (5 bases). V was shortened by 0 bases and J by 8 bases, with 16 bases between the two germline ends. The CDR3 loop spans 15 amino acids. The V gene's germline CDR1 is LGHNA and CDR2 YSLEER. CDR3: CASSQDRGGLFGYTF. The CDR3 DNA follows: TGCGCCAGCAGCCAAGATCGGGGGGGACTGTTCGGCTACACCTTC.

This chain links TRBV7-2 with TRBJ1-1, with 7 positions matching TRBD1. This CDR3 is 14 amino acids long. The V and J ends lost 1 base and 4 bases, in that order; junction bases with no gene match: 3. Germline CDR1 and CDR2: SGHTA and FQGNSA. The CDR3 DNA follows: TGTGCCAGCAGCTTAGGGGGGACAGCCACTGAAGCTTTCTTT. Translation gives CASSLGGTATEAFF.

This clonotype was counted a few times. This rearrangement joins TRBV12-5 to TRBJ1-1; D not resolved. Germline V gene data show CDR1 as LGHNT and CDR2 as FRNRAP. V lost 0 bases and J lost 7, with 15 bases in between. The CDR3 length is 15 residues. The DNA of the CDR3 is TGTGCTAGTGGTTTGGTACCGGGAGATCGGGTTGAAGCTTTCTTT. This codes for CASGLVPGDRVEAFF.

The CDR3 DNA reads as TGTGCCACCAGCAGAGATCGGCGAGGAGCTTTCTTT. This encodes CATSRDRRGAFF. The chain links TRBV15 to TRBJ1-1; D ambiguous. The CDR3 has 12 residues. V gave up 0 bases and J gave up 10 bases, with 9 bases separating them. In germline, CDR1 is LNHNV, CDR2 YYDKDF (reference sequence).

V gene TRBV15 combines with J gene TRBJ2-3; unclear D gene. This CDR3 has 14 residues. The V end was cut by 4 bases, the J end by 0 bases, with 8 bases between. From germline, CDR1 is LNHNV and CDR2 YYDKDF (reference sequence). The DNA for the CDR3 is TGTGCCACCAGCACCCCCCGGAGCACAGATACGCAGTATTTT. This translates into CATSTPRSTDTQYF. The variable domain in full, completed from reference TRBV15 and TRBJ2-3, reads DAMVIQNPRYQVTQFGKPVTLSCSQTLNHNVMYWYQQKSSQAPKLLFHYYDKDFNNEADTPDNFQSRRPNTSFCFLDIRSPGLGDTAMYLCATSTPRSTDTQYFGPGTRLTVL.

The table lists this clonotype with a few counts. The gene calls are TRBV6-2 or TRBV6-3 and TRBJ2-7, with D perhaps TRBD2 (5 bases). This CDR3 comprises 15 residues. The V gene's germline CDR1 is MNHEY and CDR2 SVGEGT. V lost 2 bases and J 2 bases, leaving 13 bases between the germline ends. The CDR3 nucleotides read TGTGCCAGCAGTTACATGGCGGGCGGAACCTACGAGCAGTACTTC. Protein: CASSYMAGGTYEQYF.

This clonotype was detected a few times. This chain uses TRBV2 with TRBJ2-7; D is possibly TRBD1 (5 bases). CDR3 length: 13 amino acids. V was clipped by 2 bases and J by 3 bases, with 8 bases between them. Germline V gives CDR1 SNHLY, CDR2 FYNNEI. The CDR3 region has the DNA TGTGCCAGCAGTGAAACAGGACACTACGAGCAGTACGTC. Protein: CASSETGHYEQYV.

This clonotype was recorded a few times. V is TRBV12-3 or TRBV12-4 and J is TRBJ1-1; TRBD1 might be the D (6 bases). V dropped 5 bases and J dropped 0 bases, with 13 bases sitting between them. The CDR3 is made up of 15 amino acids. The CDR3, as DNA: TGTGCCAGCAGTCTATCATGGACAGTGAACACTGAAGCTTTCTTT. This translates into CASSLSWTVNTEAFF.

The chain has TRBV5-1 and TRBJ1-1; D is unresolved. Germline assignment: CDR1 SGHRS and CDR2 YFSETQ. V gave up 0 bases and J gave up 0 bases, with 18 bases separating them. The CDR3 runs 18 residues. In DNA form, the CDR3 reads TGCGCCAGCAGCTTGGGGCTGCGGTCAGAATCAATGAACACTGAAGCTTTCTTT. Protein: CASSLGLRSESMNTEAFF.

The chain combines TRBV7-2 with TRBJ2-1; D is undetermined. The V and J ends lost 5 bases and 12 bases respectively, with 14 bases between them. Germline CDR1 and CDR2: SGHTA and FQGNSA. This CDR3 comprises 12 residues. The CDR3 nucleotides read TGTGCCAGCAGCCACACCGGGCTTCCGCAGTTCTTC. Its translation: CASSHTGLPQFF. Full variable domain (remainder filled in from reference TRBV7-2 and TRBJ2-1): GAGVSQSPSNKVTEKGKDVELRCDPISGHTALYWYRQSLGQGLEFLIYFQGNSAPDKSGLPSDRFSAERTGGSVSTLTIQRTQQEDSAVYLCASSHTGLPQFFGPGTRLTVL.

This clonotype has only a few counts. This rearrangement joins TRBV28 to TRBJ1-4; D is unclear. The V gene's germline CDR1 is MDHEN and CDR2 SYDVKM. The CDR3 length is 11 residues. The V gene lost 8 bases and the J gene lost 9 bases, with 10 bases spanning the gap. Here the CDR3 DNA reads TGTGCCAGCCTTGGAGTGAAAAAACTGTTTTTT. Its protein is CASLGVKKLFF.

J is TRBJ2-5 and V is TRBV5-1; the match to TRBD2 covers 7 bases. Looked up from germline, CDR1 is SGHRS and CDR2 is YFSETQ. V trimming: 1 base; J trimming: 3 bases; junction bases outside the gene matches: 3. The CDR3 extends over 14 amino acids. CDR3 residues: CASSLFGTKETQYF. The CDR3 nucleotides read TGCGCCAGCAGCTTGTTTGGGACTAAAGAGACCCAGTACTTC.

This clonotype was detected only a few times. V and J are TRBV7-9 and TRBJ2-1, with D unresolved. V lost 2 bases and J 4 bases, leaving 9 bases between the germline ends. This CDR3 is built from 14 residues. Germline V gene sequence: CDR1 SEHNR, CDR2 FQNEAQ (reference sequence). Here the CDR3 DNA reads TGTGCCAGCAGCTTATTGGCAAGATACAATGAGCAGTTCTTC. Protein: CASSLLARYNEQFF. Full variable domain (remainder filled in from reference TRBV7-9 and TRBJ2-1): DTGVSQNPRHKITKRGQNVTFRCDPISEHNRLYWYRQTLGQGPEFLTYFQNEAQLEKSRLLSDRFSAERPKGSFSTLEIQRTEQGDSAMYLCASSLLARYNEQFFGPGTRLTVL.